One and the same sample provided the 17 T cell receptor beta chains below, sequenced in a study of human T cells and chemical hapten exposure. Individual cDNA molecules (in the library) carried attached unique molecular identifiers. Using its own MiXCR run on the reads, TCRdb lists one record per CDR3 protein. Of several hundred distinct CDR3 sequences in the sample, just over 65% are singletons; the top ten hold around a fifth. Treatment described: therapeutic diphenylcyclopropenone sensitization with weekly scalp DPC. The sequencing here drew on whole blood, taken before DPC sensitization or 2, 6, or about 24 weeks after (not recorded which). The receptors were sampled from an adult with alopecia areata. Some clones in this sample may be carry-over from other donors' samples. This table probably holds off-target reads from a library built for another chain.

The chain combines TRBV20-1 with TRBJ2-1; a possible D gene is TRBD2 (6 bases). Germline lookup yields CDR1 DFQATT and CDR2 SNEGSKA (reference sequence). The V end was cut by 1 base, the J end by 1 base, with 20 bases between. The CDR3 has 18 amino acids. The CDR3 region has the DNA TGCAGTGCTAGAGGTCTTGGTAGTTGGGGGGTATCCTACAATGAGCAGTTCTTC. It codes for CSARGLGSWGVSYNEQFF.

The J gene is TRBJ2-1, the V gene TRBV5-1, with D unclear. Looked up from germline, CDR1 is SGHRS and CDR2 is YFSETQ. The CDR3 spans 16 residues. V was clipped by 1 base and J by 7 bases, with 18 bases between them. In nucleotides, the CDR3 is TGCGCCAGCAGCTTGCCCCGGCAGTCCGGAAATAATGAGCAGTTCTTC. It yields the protein CASSLPRQSGNNEQFF.

The chain employs TRBV12-3 or TRBV12-4 and TRBJ2-5; D uncertain. Trimming shortened V by 10 bases and J by 2 bases, and 14 bases separated the two germline ends. The CDR3 loop spans 13 amino acids. The CDR3 spells CATQFNLQETQYF. The CDR3 bases are TGTGCCACCCAGTTTAACTTACAAGAGACCCAGTACTTC.

The chain carries TRBV6-5 and TRBJ2-3; D is uncertain. Germline V gene lookup returns CDR1 MNHEY and CDR2 SVGAGI. CDR3 length equals 15 residues. The V end lost 0 bases, the J end lost 8 bases, and 15 bases lay between the germline ends. CDR3 coding DNA: TGTGCCAGCAGTTACTCTGCCTTTTTTTTAGGTACGCAGTATTTT. Its protein is CASSYSAFFLGTQYF.

The chain couples TRBV5-1 to TRBJ1-1; tentative D call: TRBD1 (5 bases). Germline V gene lookup returns CDR1 SGHRS and CDR2 YFSETQ. This CDR3 comprises 14 residues. The ends were cut back, 5 bases at V and 0 bases at J, with 11 bases in the middle. The CDR3 DNA is TGCGCCAGCAGTTTTGACAGCGTGAACACTGAAGCTTTCTTT. Translated: CASSFDSVNTEAFF.

The chain carries TRBV7-2 and TRBJ2-3; D ambiguous. CDR3 size: 13 residues. V was shortened by 3 bases and J by 4 bases, with 8 bases between the two germline ends. Germline V gene sequence: CDR1 SGHTA, CDR2 FQGNSA. CDR3 DNA: TGTGCCAGCAGCTTCCCTCCACCAGATACGCAGTATTTT. It encodes CASSFPPPDTQYF.

V is TRBV29-1 and J is TRBJ2-3; D is possibly TRBD1 or TRBD2 (6 bases each). The germline gives CDR1 SQVTM, CDR2 ANQGSEA. There are 13 residues in the CDR3. Between the trimmed V and J ends, which lost 7 bases and 1 base, there was a span of 12 bases. CDR3 sequence reads: CSGSGAGTDTQYF. The CDR3 nucleotides read TGCAGCGGATCGGGGGCCGGCACAGATACGCAGTATTTT.

This clonotype turned up a few times. This chain connects TRBV2 to TRBJ1-2; D ambiguous. Germline V lookup: CDR1 SNHLY, CDR2 FYNNEI. Trimming took off 4 bases at V and 7 bases at J, with 13 bases between the two ends. The CDR3 is 13 amino acids. CDR3 amino acids: CASSVLDGGGYTF. CDR3 in DNA: TGTGCCAGCAGTGTACTGGACGGCGGTGGCTACACCTTC.

This clonotype came up a few times. CDR3 in amino acids: CASSPITGNSGANVLTF. CDR3 bases: TGTGCCAGCAGCCCTATAACAGGCAACTCTGGGGCCAACGTCCTGACTTTC. The chain recombines TRBV4-2 with TRBJ2-6, with a tentative D call TRBD1 (5 bases). The CDR3 is 17 amino acids. Germline V gene lookup returns CDR1 LGHNA and CDR2 YNFKEQ. V was trimmed by 4 bases and J by 0 bases, leaving 13 bases between them.

The genes are TRBV5-1 and TRBJ1-2; D is uncertain. V lost 0 bases and J 5 bases, leaving 5 bases between the germline ends. This CDR3 contains 12 residues. CDR1 and CDR2 (germline): SGHRS, YFSETQ. In DNA form, the CDR3 reads TGCGCCAGCAGCTTGGGAGGGTATGGCTACACCTTC. Translated, it gives CASSLGGYGYTF.

This chain connects TRBV15 to TRBJ2-7, with 9 positions matching TRBD2. The CDR3 spans 15 residues. Germline lookup yields CDR1 LNHNV and CDR2 YYDKDF (reference sequence). The junction had 8 bases not matched to a gene; V was cut back by 4 bases and J by 4 bases. This CDR3 reads CATSNDGSGGYEQYF. DNA for the CDR3: TGTGCCACCAGCAATGATGGTAGCGGGGGATACGAGCAGTACTTC.

This chain uses TRBV7-6 with TRBJ1-1; D remains ambiguous. CDR3 size: 13 residues. With 5 bases removed from V and 1 base from J, the gap between germline ends came to 8 bases. Germline V lookup: CDR1 SGHVS, CDR2 FNYEAQ. This CDR3 reads CASSPHQNTEAFF. The CDR3 region has the DNA TGTGCCAGCAGCCCGCACCAGAACACTGAAGCTTTCTTT.

This clonotype was seen just once. This CDR3 reads CASSEEGRGGYEQYF. Written as DNA, the CDR3 is TGTGCCAGCAGTGAGGAGGGGCGGGGGGGCTACGAGCAGTACTTC. The chain joins TRBV6-1 to TRBJ2-7, with 9 bases that match TRBD2. The trim removed 3 bases at V and 3 bases at J, leaving 6 bases unmatched. The CDR3 extends over 15 amino acids. Germline-derived CDR1 and CDR2 are MNHNS and SASEGT.

This clonotype was found a few times. The chain has TRBV7-2 and TRBJ1-5; unclear D gene. Germline V gene data show CDR1 as SGHTA and CDR2 as FQGNSA. This CDR3 contains 12 residues. Trimming pared 5 bases from V and 8 bases from J, leaving 10 bases between. CDR3 loop: CASSLNEEPQHF. DNA for the CDR3: TGTGCCAGCAGCCTTAACGAGGAGCCCCAGCATTTT.

The chain couples TRBV3-1 to TRBJ1-2; 7 bases fit TRBD1. The CDR3 has 13 amino acids. J was trimmed by 5 bases and V by 4 bases; bases with no gene match: 4. Germline CDR1 is LGHDT and CDR2 is YNNKEL (reference sequence). The CDR3 bases are TGTGCCAGCAGCCTGGGACAGCATTATGGCTACACCTTC. It translates to CASSLGQHYGYTF.

The V gene is TRBV30, the J gene TRBJ2-7; 7 positions agree with TRBD1. V gave up 5 bases and J gave up 6 bases; unmatched junction bases: 10. The CDR3 consists of 13 residues. CDR1 GTSNPN and CDR2 SVGIG come from the germline V gene (reference sequence). CDR3 sequence (DNA): TGTGCCTGGGAGACACGACAGGGTCTCGAGCAGTACTTC. Its protein is CAWETRQGLEQYF.

The chain combines TRBV15 with TRBJ2-7; D gene uncertain. CDR1 LNHNV and CDR2 YYDKDF come from the germline V gene (reference sequence). This CDR3 is 14 amino acids long. Trimming took off 0 bases at V and 2 bases at J, with 8 bases between the two ends. The CDR3 spells CATSREPETYEQYF. CDR3 nucleotide sequence: TGTGCCACCAGCAGAGAACCGGAAACCTACGAGCAGTACTTC.